The source of this TCR beta chain is a study of T-cell memory formation after mild COVID-19. The wider study: For the most part, TCR clusters were specific to one donor. Study findings and constraints: Contracting CD4+ clones were located mainly in CM and EM, and CD8+ clones in EMRA. Pre-infection memory carried some responding clones, suggesting that cross-reactive memory joined.

Trimming removed 0 bases at V and 7 bases at J, with 13 bases between. Germline V lookup: CDR1 SGHRS, CDR2 YFSETQ. The CDR3 runs 15 residues. Details on this clonotype: What it recognizes is unknown.

TCRalpha and TCRbeta libraries used 5'RACE with constant-segment primers and UMIs. Using its own MiXCR run on the 5' RACE reads, TCRdb lists one record per CDR3 protein. The table lists 350,000 to 400,000 distinct CDR3 sequences, approximately 15% of them singletons. The chain carries TRBV5-1 and TRBJ1-4; D ambiguous. This receptor was taken from a man aged 18 to 30 who had mild COVID-19 (a few samples of this study predate the infection). Cell type and time point are not known. The sample taken for sequencing was PBMCs or a T cell subset sorted from them (not recorded which). The CDR3 is CASSLGGKQTEKLFF. The DNA for the CDR3 is TGCGCCAGCAGCTTGGGCGGAAAACAGACTGAAAAACTGTTTTTT.